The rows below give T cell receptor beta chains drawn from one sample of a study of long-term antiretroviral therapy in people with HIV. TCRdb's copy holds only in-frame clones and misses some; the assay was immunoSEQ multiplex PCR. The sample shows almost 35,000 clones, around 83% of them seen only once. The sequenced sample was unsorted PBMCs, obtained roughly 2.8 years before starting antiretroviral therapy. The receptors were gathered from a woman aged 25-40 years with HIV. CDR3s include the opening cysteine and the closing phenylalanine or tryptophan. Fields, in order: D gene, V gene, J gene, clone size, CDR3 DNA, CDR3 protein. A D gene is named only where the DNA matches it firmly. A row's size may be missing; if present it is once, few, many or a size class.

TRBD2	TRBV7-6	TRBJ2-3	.	TGTGCCAGCAGCTTAGATCCTAGCGGGGGGGCCGGCGGAGAAGATACGCAGTATTTT	CASSLDPSGGAGGEDTQYF
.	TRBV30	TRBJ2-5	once	TGTGCCTTCGTGGCGGTGCAAGAGACCCAGTACTTC	CAFVAVQETQYF
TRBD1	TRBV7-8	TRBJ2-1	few	TGTGCCAGCAGCTTCAAAAAGCCGGGACAGACCCGGATGGTCAATGAGCAGTTCTTC	CASSFKKPGQTRMVNEQFF
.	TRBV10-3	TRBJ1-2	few	TGTGCCATCAGTGAGTTCGATGGCTACACCTTC	CAISEFDGYTF
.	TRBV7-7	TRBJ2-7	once	TGTGCCAGCAGCTTAGACTTCGGGCAGGGCTACGAGCAGTACTTC	CASSLDFGQGYEQYF
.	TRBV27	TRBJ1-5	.	TGTGCCAGCATCTTTCCCCGAAAGCGCGACAGGATAGATAGCAATCAGCCCCAGCATTTT	CASIFPRKRDRIDSNQPQHF
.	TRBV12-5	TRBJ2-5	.	TGTGCTAGTGGTTTGGTACTGATGGGGGTAAGAGCCGAGACCCAGTACTTC	CASGLVLMGVRAETQYF
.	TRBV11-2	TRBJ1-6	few	TGTGCCAGCAAGGCCACGGTAAATTCACCCCTCCACTTT	CASKATVNSPLHF
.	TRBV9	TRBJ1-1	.	TGTGCCAGCAGCGTAGGGGATGGGACTGAAGCTTTCTTT	CASSVGDGTEAFF
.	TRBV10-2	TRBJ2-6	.	TGCGCCAGCAGGCTAGGGGCGGCTGGGGCCAACGTCCTGACTTTC	CASRLGAAGANVLTF
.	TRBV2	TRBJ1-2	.	TGTGCCAGCTGCGGGGGAATAGACTATGGCTACACCTTC	CASCGGIDYGYTF
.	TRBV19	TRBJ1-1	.	TGTGCCAGTAGTCTCCAGTTGAACACTGAAGCTTTCTTT	CASSLQLNTEAFF
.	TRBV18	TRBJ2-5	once	TGTGCCAGCTCACAGAGTAGGGAGACCCAGTACTTC	CASSQSRETQYF
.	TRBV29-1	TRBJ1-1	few	TGCAGCGTTGTCCGGAACACTGAAGCTTTCTTT	CSVVRNTEAFF
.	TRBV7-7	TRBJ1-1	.	TGTGCCAGCAGCTTGCACACACGATCTGAAGCTTTCTTT	CASSLHTRSEAFF
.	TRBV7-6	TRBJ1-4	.	TGTGCCAGCAGCGCCATCCCGGGACGGGAACTGTTTTTT	CASSAIPGRELFF
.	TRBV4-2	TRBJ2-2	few	TGTGCCAGCAGCCCCAAGGGGATTTGGGGTCTAGGCACCGGGGAGCTGTTTTTT	CASSPKGIWGLGTGELFF
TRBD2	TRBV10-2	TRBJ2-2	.	TGCGCCAGCGAAGGGACTAGCGGGGGAGGCGGGGAGCTGTTTTTT	CASEGTSGGGGELFF
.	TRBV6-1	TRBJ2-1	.	.	CASSEGWGAGSPIF
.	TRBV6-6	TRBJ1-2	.	TGTGCCAGCAGCCAAAGGGGGGCGCTGAGTGGCTACACCTTC	CASSQRGALSGYTF
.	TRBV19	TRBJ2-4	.	TGTGCCAGTAGTATAGGAGCAGAGCTAGCCAAAAACATTCAGTACTTC	CASSIGAELAKNIQYF
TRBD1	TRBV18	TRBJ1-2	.	TGTGCCAGCTCACCACTATCGGACAGGGTTGAAGGCTACACCTTC	CASSPLSDRVEGYTF
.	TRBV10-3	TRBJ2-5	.	TGTGCCATCAGTGAGTATGGAGAGACCCAGTACTTC	CAISEYGETQYF
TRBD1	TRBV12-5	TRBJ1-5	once	TGTGCTAGTGGTTTTCTGAGGACAGGGGATCACACATGGCCCCAGCATTTT	CASGFLRTGDHTWPQHF
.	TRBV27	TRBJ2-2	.	TGTGCCAGCAGTCTAACGAAGGGCGGCGGGGAGCTGTTTTTT	CASSLTKGGGELFF
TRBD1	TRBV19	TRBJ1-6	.	TGTGCCAGTAGGAAATTGACAGGGGCCAATTCACCCCTCCACTTT	CASRKLTGANSPLHF
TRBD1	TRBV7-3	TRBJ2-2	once	TGTGCCAGCAGCCCGACAGGGAACGGGGGGGAGCTGTTTTTT	CASSPTGNGGELFF
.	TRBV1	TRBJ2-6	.	TGCACCAGCACCCCCGACGACAGGGCTAAGTCTTCTGGGGCCAACGTCCTGACTTTC	CTSTPDDRAKSSGANVLTF
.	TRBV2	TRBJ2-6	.	TGTGCCAGCAGGGAGCGGGCTGGGGCCAACGTCCTGACTTTC	CASRERAGANVLTF
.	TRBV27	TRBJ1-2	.	TGTGCCAGCCAGTTACTTACAGGGACCGGTGGCTACACCTTC	CASQLLTGTGGYTF
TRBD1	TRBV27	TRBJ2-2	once	TGTGCCAGCAGACCTTCTCGGGACAGGACTAAGGGCACCGGGGAGCTGTTTTTT	CASRPSRDRTKGTGELFF
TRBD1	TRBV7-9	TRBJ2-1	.	TGTGCCAGCAGTCACGGACAGGTCCAACACAATGAGCAGTTCTTC	CASSHGQVQHNEQFF
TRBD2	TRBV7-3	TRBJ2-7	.	TGTGCCAGCAGCTTATGTAAGCGGGGGTGGGCCTACGAGCAGTACTTC	CASSLCKRGWAYEQYF